This note documents a single T cell receptor (beta chain) sequence. The antigen it recognizes is unknown. Per-base qualities were not stored, and no clone one base away is much larger. This entry comes from a study of blood T cell repertoires in COVID-19 (dated by TCRdb to the early 2020s). As for the study more broadly: Samples covering the acute and convalescent phases of COVID-19 were provided by collaborators in the United States, Italy and Spain. The material from the prospective study consisted of cDNA or gDNA derived from T cells, B-cell-depleted T cells, or PBMCs. Deeply sampled blood TCRbeta repertoires from subjects exposed to, actively infected with, or recovered from COVID-19 were included in the dataset. The repertoires were released in a freely available public database meant as a resource for research on the immune response to SARS-CoV-2. Samples were obtained from the ongoing ImmuneRACE study (first 160 participants) and from approximately 1,200 subjects provided by 6 global collaborators. Sample metadata almost always included a de-identified subject ID, COVID-19 status, age in years and sex. Where available, HLA class I and class II types were taken from metadata supplied by the sample provider and were not determined by assay-based typing. Results and caveats for the whole study, not just this receptor: The amount of clinical and demographic metadata varied by source and participant and was provided uncurated.

There are 14 amino acids in the CDR3, from cysteine to phenylalanine inclusive. The read is trimmed to its CDR3 DNA, 42 bases read in frame from base 1. The germline V gene sets CDR1 to SGHTA and CDR2 to FQGNSA. V is reduced by 4 bases and J by 3 bases, leaving a spacing of 12 bases between them. The immunoSEQ Assay, a bias-controlled multiplex PCR, was used to amplify TCRbeta CDR3 regions from genomic DNA. In the authors' own workflow: Within the assay, amplification of reference gene primers was used to estimate how many nucleated cells each sample contained. To quantify the absolute abundance of each unique TCRbeta CDR3 rearrangement, sequence reads were collapsed and filtered. For each sample, productive Simpson clonality was calculated as the square root of Simpson's diversity index over productive rearrangements. Not all clones reach the TCRdb copy of this immuneACCESS table, which keeps in-frame sequences only. Checked studies attribute under half of the gap to unresolved V genes and leave the rest unexplained. V, J and clone size reflect that table, while D and trimming were determined from the DNA. This sample has some 290,000 clones in its table, and over 65% of those were observed once. Of the sample, about 4.5% falls within the top ten clones.

Another Seattle source contributed samples from volunteer blood donors who had recovered from COVID-19. Each collaborating institution followed its own protocols to collect whole blood in K2EDTA tubes. For TCRbeta analysis, collaborators shipped samples as frozen whole blood, isolated PBMCs, or DNA extracted from either of those sample types. The rearrangement combines TRBV7-2 with TRBJ1-1; a weak D assignment points to TRBD1 (5 bases agree). This clonotype was sampled from a man in his 60s who had recovered from COVID-19. Input material: peripheral blood. The DNA sequence reads TGTGCCAGCAGCTCATCAGCGGGACACACTGAAGCTTTCTTT. Translated, this is CASSSSAGHTEAFF.